The 5 T cell receptor beta chains reported below all come from one sample, sequenced in a study of T cell responses to AZD1222 COVID-19 vaccine. The protocol was immunoSEQ multiplex PCR, while the TCRdb copy is restricted to in-frame clones and leaves out a portion. The sample carries about 120,000 clones, around 93% recorded once. Sequenced material: peripheral blood, taken 28 days after the second AZD1222 dose. These receptors were obtained from an adult who received the AZD1222 COVID-19 vaccine.

The chain is built from TRBV6-5 and TRBJ2-1; 9 positions agree with TRBD2. Trimming at V came to 6 bases and at J to 7 bases, leaving 10 bases not matched to a gene. Germline-derived CDR1 and CDR2 are MNHEY and SVGAGI. CDR3 length: 15 residues. CDR3 bases: TGTGCCAGCAGCCCATGGGCGGGAGGGCCTAATGAGCAGTTCTTC. It translates to CASSPWAGGPNEQFF.

The V call is TRBV7-3, the J call TRBJ2-2; 7 nucleotides align to TRBD1. The germline gives CDR1 SGHTA, CDR2 FQGTGA. Germline trimming cut 5 bases from V and 5 bases from J; bases unmatched to any gene: 2. The CDR3 totals 13 residues. The CDR3 sequence is CASSTTGTGELFF. CDR3 sequence (DNA): TGTGCCAGCAGCACGACAGGGACCGGGGAGCTGTTTTTT.

The chain has TRBV5-3 and TRBJ2-1; perhaps TRBD2 as D (5 bases). TRBV5-3 is an ORF; its function is uncertain. This CDR3 comprises 15 residues. Deletions cut 4 bases from V and 8 bases from J, with 19 bases between. Written as DNA, the CDR3 is TGTGCCAGAAGCCCTGGGGAGAGTCCGACCGATGAGCAGTTCTTC. It translates to CARSPGESPTDEQFF.

The gene calls are TRBV6-1 and TRBJ2-7, with D maybe TRBD2 (6 bases). The V end was cut by 3 bases, the J end by 2 bases, with 11 bases between. The germline V gene has CDR1 MNHNS and CDR2 SASEGT. The CDR3 runs to 14 residues. CDR3 loop: CASSDTWRAYEQYF. CDR3 coding DNA: TGTGCCAGCAGTGATACTTGGAGGGCCTACGAGCAGTACTTC.

The genes are TRBV2 and TRBJ1-2; D remains unclear. This CDR3 spans 15 amino acids. Trimming removed 0 bases from V and 2 bases from J, with 10 bases in between. Germline V CDR1 and CDR2: SNHLY, FYNNEI. CDR3 sequence reads: CASSEASGRNYGYTF. CDR3 bases: TGTGCCAGCAGTGAAGCCAGCGGGCGGAACTATGGCTACACCTTC.